Here is one T cell receptor beta chain with its context. This CDR3 has 13 amino acids. The germline V gene encodes CDR1 SGHTA and CDR2 FQGNSA. The ends were cut back, 1 base at V and 4 bases at J, with 5 bases in the middle. The data were produced by immunoSEQ multiplex PCR, yet TCRdb's version contains in-frame clones alone and is incomplete. The sample comprises approximately 340,000 clones, more than 70% of which are singletons, and just under 3% rests with the top ten. The entry originates in a study of blood T cell repertoires in COVID-19. Study information: Sources were T cells, B-cell-depleted T cells, or PBMCs; the material itself was cDNA or gDNA.

Sequenced input: peripheral blood. The source of this sequence is a man younger than 45 with active or convalescent COVID-19. V is TRBV7-2 and J is TRBJ1-3; D not resolved. This CDR3 is CASSLGRGNTIYF. The CDR3 DNA is TGTGCCAGCAGCTTAGGTCGGGGAAACACCATATATTTT.